The clone carrying this T cell receptor beta chain was counted only a few times. Its matching antigen is unknown. This CDR3 spans 14 amino acids. Germline V gives CDR1 MNHNS, CDR2 SASEGT. With 1 base clipped from V and 1 base from J, the junction kept 1 base outside the gene matches. Researchers prepared the TCRbeta library using unique molecular identifiers, the study reports. TCRdb ran MiXCR on the PCR reads and lists one entry per CDR3 protein. The profile shows almost 250,000 distinct CDR3 sequences, 25% of them singletons. The data originate from a study of T-cell reconstitution after alpha-beta-depleted transplantation in children. Notes on the study in general: Elevated TCRbeta diversity at day 60 was traced, in some patients, to surviving recipient T cells and thymic progenitors.

The chain has TRBV6-1 and TRBJ2-7, with TRBD1 matching over 7 bases. The receptor was isolated from a girl aged 2 to 9 with Fanconi anemia, due to receive a stem cell transplant. Sequences were derived from PBMCs, sampled before TCRalphabeta/CD19-depleted stem cell transplant. CDR3 loop: CASSEGDSSYEQYF. The DNA of the CDR3 is TGTGCCAGCAGTGAAGGGGACAGTTCCTACGAGCAGTACTTC.